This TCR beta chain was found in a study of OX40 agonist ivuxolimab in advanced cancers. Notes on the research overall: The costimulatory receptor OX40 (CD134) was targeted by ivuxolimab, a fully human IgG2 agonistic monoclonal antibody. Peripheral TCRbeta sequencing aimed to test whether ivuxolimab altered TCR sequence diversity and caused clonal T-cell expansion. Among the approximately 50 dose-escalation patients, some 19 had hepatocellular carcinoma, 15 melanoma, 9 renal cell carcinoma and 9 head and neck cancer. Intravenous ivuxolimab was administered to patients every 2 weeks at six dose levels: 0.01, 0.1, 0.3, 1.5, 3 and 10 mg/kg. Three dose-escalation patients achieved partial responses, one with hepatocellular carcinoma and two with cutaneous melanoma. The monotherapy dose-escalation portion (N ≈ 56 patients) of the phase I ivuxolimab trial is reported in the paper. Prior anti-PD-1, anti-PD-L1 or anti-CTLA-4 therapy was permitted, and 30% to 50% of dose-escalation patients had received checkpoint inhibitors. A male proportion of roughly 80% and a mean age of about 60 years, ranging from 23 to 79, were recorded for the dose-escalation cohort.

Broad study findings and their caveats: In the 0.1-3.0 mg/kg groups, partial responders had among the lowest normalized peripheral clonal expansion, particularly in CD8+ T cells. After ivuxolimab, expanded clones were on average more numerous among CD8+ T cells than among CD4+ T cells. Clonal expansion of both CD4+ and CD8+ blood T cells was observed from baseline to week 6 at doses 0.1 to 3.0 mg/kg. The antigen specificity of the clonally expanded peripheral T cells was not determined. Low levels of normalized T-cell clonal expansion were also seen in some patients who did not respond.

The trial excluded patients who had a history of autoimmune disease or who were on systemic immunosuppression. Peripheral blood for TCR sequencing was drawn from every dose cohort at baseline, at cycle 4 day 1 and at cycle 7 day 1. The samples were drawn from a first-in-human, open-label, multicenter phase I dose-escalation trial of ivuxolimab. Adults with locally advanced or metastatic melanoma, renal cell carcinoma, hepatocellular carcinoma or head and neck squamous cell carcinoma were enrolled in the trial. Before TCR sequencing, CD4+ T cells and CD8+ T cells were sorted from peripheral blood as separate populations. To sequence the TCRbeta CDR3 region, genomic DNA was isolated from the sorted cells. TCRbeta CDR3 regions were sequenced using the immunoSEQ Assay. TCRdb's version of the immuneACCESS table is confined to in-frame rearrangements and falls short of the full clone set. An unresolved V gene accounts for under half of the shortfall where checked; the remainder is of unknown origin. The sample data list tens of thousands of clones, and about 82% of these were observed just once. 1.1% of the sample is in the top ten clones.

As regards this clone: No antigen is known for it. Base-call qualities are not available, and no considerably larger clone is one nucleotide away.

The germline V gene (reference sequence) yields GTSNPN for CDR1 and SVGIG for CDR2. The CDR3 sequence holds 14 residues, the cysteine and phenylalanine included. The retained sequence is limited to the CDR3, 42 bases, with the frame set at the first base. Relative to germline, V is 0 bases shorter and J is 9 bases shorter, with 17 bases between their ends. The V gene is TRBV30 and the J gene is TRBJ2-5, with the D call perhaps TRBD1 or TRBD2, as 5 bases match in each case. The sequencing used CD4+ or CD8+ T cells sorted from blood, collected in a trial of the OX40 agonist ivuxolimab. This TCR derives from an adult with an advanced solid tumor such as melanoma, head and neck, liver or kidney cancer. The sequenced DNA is TGTGCCTGGAGTGTACATGGGCCCCGGGACGCCCAGTACTTC. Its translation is CAWSVHGPRDAQYF.